One and the same sample provided the 8 T cell receptor beta chains below, sequenced in a study of blood T cells in healthy people across ages. It was with a sample-barcoded 5' primer and a J-beta primer mix that a second PCR of about 6 to 12 cycles was run. TCRdb reanalysed the 5' RACE reads using MiXCR and keeps one entry per CDR3 protein. In the table there are around 800,000 distinct CDR3 sequences, 40% to 50% of which are singletons. Sequenced material: blood. All receptors derive from a man between 60 and 70 years old in good health.

This clonotype was seen a handful of times. The CDR3 DNA follows: TGCAGTGCTAGCGGGGGGGCCGAGGAGACCCAGTACTTC. It is translated as CSASGGAEETQYF. This rearrangement joins TRBV20-1 to TRBJ2-5, with TRBD2 identical over 8 bases. V lost 3 bases and J lost 5; bases outside the gene matches: 5. The CDR3 runs 13 residues. Per germline, CDR1 DFQATT and CDR2 SNEGSKA (reference sequence).

The table lists this clonotype with a few counts. V and J are TRBV15 and TRBJ2-3; 8 bases fit TRBD2. Germline loops: CDR1 LNHNV, CDR2 YYDKDF (reference sequence). Trimming took 5 bases from V and 2 from J; bases not matched to a gene: 9. The CDR3 is 16 amino acids. CDR3 sequence reads: CATSSGPRGVTDTQYF. As DNA, the CDR3 is TGTGCCACCAGCTCCGGCCCGCGGGGGGTCACAGATACGCAGTATTTT.

In its sample, this clonotype was seen a few times. The chain carries TRBV7-9 and TRBJ1-1, with 8 positions matching TRBD1. Per germline, CDR1 SEHNR and CDR2 FQNEAQ (reference sequence). The V gene end was trimmed by 1 base and the J gene end by 6 bases; junction bases not matched to a gene: 10. The length of the CDR3 is 16 residues. CDR3 sequence: CASSLGQGQGLAEAFF. The CDR3 DNA sequence: TGTGCCAGCAGCTTAGGACAGGGGCAGGGGCTAGCTGAAGCTTTCTTT.

The rearrangement joins TRBV18 to TRBJ2-1, with 8 bases matching TRBD1. Unmatched junction bases numbered 8, after V lost 7 bases and J lost 9 bases. The CDR3 is 13 residues long. Germline V gives CDR1 KGHSH, CDR2 LQKENI. The CDR3 region has the DNA TGTGCCAGCTTCACGGACAGGGCGGGTGAGCAGTTCTTC. Translating it yields CASFTDRAGEQFF.

This chain uses TRBV4-3 with TRBJ2-3; no clear D. The CDR3 consists of 14 residues. The V gene's germline CDR1 is LGHNA and CDR2 YSLEER. V dropped 0 bases and J dropped 4 bases, with 8 bases sitting between them. CDR3 DNA sequence: TGCGCCAGCAGCCAAGACTTACGTGCAGATACGCAGTATTTT. It specifies CASSQDLRADTQYF.

This clonotype was detected only a few times. The chain links TRBV11-2 to TRBJ2-7, with 12 positions matching TRBD2. The CDR3 sequence is 17 residues long. Germline CDR1 is SGHAT and CDR2 is FQNNGV. The V and J ends lost 5 bases and 5 bases, in that order; junction bases with no gene match: 13. The CDR3 DNA sequence: TGTGCCAGCAGCCTAAGGGGTGCTAGCGGGGGGGCCAACGAGCAGTACTTC. Encoded protein: CASSLRGASGGANEQYF.

The genes are TRBV20-1 and TRBJ1-2; the match to TRBD1 covers 7 bases. Per germline, CDR1 DFQATT and CDR2 SNEGSKA (reference sequence). There are 14 residues in the CDR3. The V and J ends lost 3 bases and 2 bases, in that order; junction bases with no gene match: 6. The CDR3 sequence is CSASDRVANYGYTF. CDR3 DNA sequence: TGCAGTGCTAGCGACAGGGTAGCGAACTATGGCTACACCTTC.

V and J are TRBV2 and TRBJ2-2, with 7 bases aligning to TRBD1. CDR1 and CDR2 (germline): SNHLY, FYNNEI. CDR3 length: 14 residues. CDR3 bases: TGTGCAATCTCCCGGGACAGAAGACAACCAGAGCTGTTTTTT. Translating it yields CAISRDRRQPELFF.